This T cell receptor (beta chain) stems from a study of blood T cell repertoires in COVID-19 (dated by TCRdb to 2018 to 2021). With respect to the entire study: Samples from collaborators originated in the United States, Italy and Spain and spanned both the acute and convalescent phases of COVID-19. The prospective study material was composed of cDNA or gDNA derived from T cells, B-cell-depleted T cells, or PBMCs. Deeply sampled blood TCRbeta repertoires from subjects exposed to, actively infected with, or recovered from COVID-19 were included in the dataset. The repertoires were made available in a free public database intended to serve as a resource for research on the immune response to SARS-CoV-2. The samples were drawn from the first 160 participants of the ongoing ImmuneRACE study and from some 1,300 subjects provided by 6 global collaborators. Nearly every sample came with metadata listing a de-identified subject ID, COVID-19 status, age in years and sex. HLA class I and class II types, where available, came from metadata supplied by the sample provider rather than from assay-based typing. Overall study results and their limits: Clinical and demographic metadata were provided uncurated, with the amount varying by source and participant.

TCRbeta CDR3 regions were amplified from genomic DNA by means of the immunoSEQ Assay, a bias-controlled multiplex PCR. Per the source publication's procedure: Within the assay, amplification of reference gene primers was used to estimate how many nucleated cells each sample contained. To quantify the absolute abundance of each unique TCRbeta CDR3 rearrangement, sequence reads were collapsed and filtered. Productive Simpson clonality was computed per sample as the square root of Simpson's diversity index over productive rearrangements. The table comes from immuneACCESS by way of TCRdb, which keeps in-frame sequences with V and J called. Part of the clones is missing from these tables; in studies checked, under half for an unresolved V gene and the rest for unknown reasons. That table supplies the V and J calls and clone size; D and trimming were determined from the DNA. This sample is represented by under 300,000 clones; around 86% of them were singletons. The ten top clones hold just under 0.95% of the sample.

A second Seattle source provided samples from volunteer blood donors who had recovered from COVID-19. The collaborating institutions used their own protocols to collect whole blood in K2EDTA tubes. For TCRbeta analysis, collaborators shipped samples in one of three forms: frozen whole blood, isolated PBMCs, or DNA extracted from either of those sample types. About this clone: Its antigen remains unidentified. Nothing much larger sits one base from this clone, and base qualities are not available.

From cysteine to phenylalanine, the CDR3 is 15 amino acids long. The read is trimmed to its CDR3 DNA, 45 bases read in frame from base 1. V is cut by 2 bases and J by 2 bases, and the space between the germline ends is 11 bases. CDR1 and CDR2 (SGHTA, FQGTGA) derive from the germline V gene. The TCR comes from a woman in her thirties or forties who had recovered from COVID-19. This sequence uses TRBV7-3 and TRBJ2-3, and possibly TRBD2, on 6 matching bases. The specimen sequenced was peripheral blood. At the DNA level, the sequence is TGTGCCAGCAGCTTATCTGTAGCGGCCACAGATACGCAGTATTTT. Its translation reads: CASSLSVAATDTQYF.